This T cell receptor beta chain was sequenced for a study of blood T cell repertoires in COVID-19. The CDR3 runs 20 residues. Per the study methods: Estimation of nucleated cell counts was performed using reference gene primer amplification. Only in-frame clones appear in the TCRdb table, and some are missing; sequencing was by immunoSEQ multiplex PCR. V and J calls and clone size follow that table, whereas D and trimming were derived from the DNA. This sample yields hundreds of thousands of clones, of which around 84% are seen a single time; 5% belongs to the top ten. The material sequenced was PBMCs or T cells enriched from blood (not recorded which). The sequence was collected from a man aged 35 to 55 who had been exposed to COVID-19. The V gene is TRBV21-1, the J gene TRBJ2-6; the D call in the table, TRBD2, was not verified against the DNA. TRBV21-1 is a pseudogene segment. The CDR3 bases are TGTGCCAGCAGCAAAAGTGACCGCCCCCGGGGGAGCTCTGGGGCCAACGTCCTGACTTTC. Translating it yields CASSKSDRPRGSSGANVLTF.